Listed below are T cell receptor beta chains from one sample, sequenced in a study of T cells in tuberculosis. Measured with immunoSEQ multiplex PCR; TCRdb has only the in-frame clones, and not every one. The sample has some 47,000 clones, over 90% seen once. Sequencing was performed on PBMCs. The source of these receptors is a donor aged 10-29 years with latent tuberculosis or without tuberculosis infection. Both conserved end residues are part of each CDR3. Fields, in order: D gene, J gene, CDR3 length, clone size, V gene, CDR3 DNA, CDR3 protein. D genes are given only for firm matches. Some rows have no size entry. The others give once, few or many, or a class for an expanded clone.

d_gene: .
j_gene: TRBJ2-7
len: 15
abundance: .
v_gene: TRBV5-1
CDR3nt: TGCGCCAGCAGCTTGTTGGTCGGGGTTAACTACGAGCAGTACTTC
CDR3aa: CASSLLVGVNYEQYF

d_gene: .
j_gene: TRBJ1-1
len: 15
abundance: .
v_gene: TRBV10-3
CDR3nt: TGTGCCATCAGTGATCCAGGACAGTTGAACACTGAAGCTTTCTTT
CDR3aa: CAISDPGQLNTEAFF

d_gene: .
j_gene: TRBJ2-1
len: 16
abundance: .
v_gene: TRBV7-9
CDR3nt: TGTGCCAGCAGCTTATTCAGCGGACCCACCTACAATGAGCAGTTCTTC
CDR3aa: CASSLFSGPTYNEQFF

d_gene: TRBD1
j_gene: TRBJ2-6
len: 18
abundance: .
v_gene: TRBV30
CDR3nt: TGTGCCTGGAGCCAACGGGGACAGGGATTAGGTGGGGCCAACGTCCTGACTTTC
CDR3aa: CAWSQRGQGLGGANVLTF

d_gene: TRBD2
j_gene: TRBJ2-1
len: 16
abundance: .
v_gene: TRBV6-5
CDR3nt: TGTGCCAGCAGTTACGGTACTAGCGGGGACCTGAATGAGCAGTTCTTC
CDR3aa: CASSYGTSGDLNEQFF

d_gene: .
j_gene: TRBJ1-2
len: 12
abundance: .
v_gene: TRBV18
CDR3nt: TGTGCCAGCTCACCGGCGGAATATGGCTACACCTTC
CDR3aa: CASSPAEYGYTF

d_gene: .
j_gene: TRBJ1-1
len: 14
abundance: once
v_gene: TRBV7-8
CDR3nt: TGTGCCAGCAGCTTCAGGTCAGGGAACACTGAAGCTTTCTTT
CDR3aa: CASSFRSGNTEAFF

d_gene: TRBD2
j_gene: TRBJ2-1
len: 16
abundance: .
v_gene: TRBV11-3
CDR3nt: TGTGCCAGCAGCCCCAGGACTAGCGGGAGAGACAATGAGCAGTTCTTC
CDR3aa: CASSPRTSGRDNEQFF

d_gene: .
j_gene: TRBJ2-1
len: 12
abundance: .
v_gene: TRBV6-5
CDR3nt: TGTGCCAGCGGTAGCTCCTACAATGAGCAGTTCTTC
CDR3aa: CASGSSYNEQFF

d_gene: .
j_gene: TRBJ2-7
len: 17
abundance: .
v_gene: TRBV4-1
CDR3nt: TGCGCCAGCAGCCAAGATGTGGCGGGAAGGGACTCCTACGAGCAGTACTTC
CDR3aa: CASSQDVAGRDSYEQYF

d_gene: TRBD1
j_gene: TRBJ1-2
len: 13
abundance: .
v_gene: TRBV12-5
CDR3nt: TGTGCTAGTGGGTCCAGGGGGGACTATGGCTACACCTTC
CDR3aa: CASGSRGDYGYTF

d_gene: TRBD1
j_gene: TRBJ2-1
len: 17
abundance: .
v_gene: TRBV5-4
CDR3nt: TGTGCCAGCAGCCCCCCGAGGGGACAGGGGGCATCCAATGAGCAGTTCTTC
CDR3aa: CASSPPRGQGASNEQFF

d_gene: .
j_gene: TRBJ1-2
len: 14
abundance: .
v_gene: TRBV5-6
CDR3nt: TGTGCCAGCAGCTTGGCCGGGGAAAGCTATGGCTACACCTTC
CDR3aa: CASSLAGESYGYTF

d_gene: .
j_gene: TRBJ1-4
len: 17
abundance: .
v_gene: TRBV4-1
CDR3nt: TGCGCCAGCAGCCAAGAAGCCGGGGGGAGGGGGAATGAAAAACTGTTTTTT
CDR3aa: CASSQEAGGRGNEKLFF

d_gene: .
j_gene: TRBJ2-7
len: 14
abundance: .
v_gene: TRBV27
CDR3nt: TGTGCCAGCAAGGTCCCAGGGGCCCGATACGAGCAGTACTTC
CDR3aa: CASKVPGARYEQYF

d_gene: TRBD2
j_gene: TRBJ2-1
len: 18
abundance: few
v_gene: TRBV25-1
CDR3nt: TGTGCCAGCAGTGACGGCGGGGCTAGCGGGAGTTTCGGGGATGAGCAGTTCTTC
CDR3aa: CASSDGGASGSFGDEQFF

d_gene: .
j_gene: TRBJ2-4
len: 14
abundance: .
v_gene: TRBV5-6
CDR3nt: TGTGCCAGCAGCTTACAGACAGCCAAAAACATTCAGTACTTC
CDR3aa: CASSLQTAKNIQYF

d_gene: .
j_gene: TRBJ2-2
len: 15
abundance: .
v_gene: TRBV6-1
CDR3nt: TGTGCCAGCACTGGGATTAGCGGATTCACCGGGGAGCTGTTTTTT
CDR3aa: CASTGISGFTGELFF

d_gene: .
j_gene: TRBJ2-7
len: 12
abundance: .
v_gene: TRBV6-6
CDR3nt: TGTGCCAGCAGCGACACAGCCTACGAGCAGTACTTC
CDR3aa: CASSDTAYEQYF

d_gene: .
j_gene: TRBJ1-2
len: 13
abundance: .
v_gene: TRBV30
CDR3nt: TGTGCCTGGAGTGTCAGGGGTGGCTATGGCTACACCTTC
CDR3aa: CAWSVRGGYGYTF

d_gene: TRBD1
j_gene: TRBJ1-2
len: 13
abundance: .
v_gene: TRBV28
CDR3nt: TGTGCCAGCAGTGGGGACAGGGGTTATGGCTACACCTTC
CDR3aa: CASSGDRGYGYTF

d_gene: .
j_gene: TRBJ2-1
len: 14
abundance: .
v_gene: TRBV7-2
CDR3nt: TGTGCCAGCAGAGTCGGGCAGGGCTACAATGAGCAGTTCTTC
CDR3aa: CASRVGQGYNEQFF

d_gene: TRBD2
j_gene: TRBJ2-7
len: 15
abundance: .
v_gene: TRBV2
CDR3nt: TGTGCCACCCGAGGGGGGGGACTAGCGGGGTTCGAGCAGTACTTC
CDR3aa: CATRGGGLAGFEQYF

d_gene: .
j_gene: TRBJ1-1
len: 13
abundance: .
v_gene: TRBV6-5
CDR3nt: TGTGCCAGCAGTTACCGGGTGGGCACTGAAGCTTTCTTT
CDR3aa: CASSYRVGTEAFF

d_gene: .
j_gene: TRBJ2-1
len: 14
abundance: .
v_gene: TRBV27
CDR3nt: TGTGCCAGCAGTATCGGTGGCGGAAGGTTTGAGCAGTTCTTC
CDR3aa: CASSIGGGRFEQFF

d_gene: TRBD1
j_gene: TRBJ1-3
len: 16
abundance: .
v_gene: TRBV5-1
CDR3nt: TGCGCCAGCAGCTCGGGACAGGGGAACTCTGGAAACACCATATATTTT
CDR3aa: CASSSGQGNSGNTIYF